This record looks at one TCR beta chain sequence and its context. This clone appeared once. Its cognate antigen has yet to be identified. Per-base qualities were not stored, and no clone one base away is much larger. The sample's time point label, decoded: about 28 days (+/-7) after the second vaccine dose. AZD1222 recipients with second doses at about 4 weeks or about 12 weeks were pooled, because spike-specific TCR depth and breadth did not differ between schedules. Vaccinee samples came from UK trials COV001 and COV002, including a single-blind randomized controlled phase 2/3 trial of AZD1222 (ChAdOx1 nCoV-19) in healthy adults. For TCRbeta chain sequencing, PBMC samples from trial participants were taken at day 0 and at day 28 after the second dose. These data are taken from a study of T cell responses to AZD1222 COVID-19 vaccine (dated by TCRdb to about 2021). About the study as a whole: TCR sequencing covered over 230 trial participants: 200 to 220 given two doses of AZD1222 and 26 given two doses of MenACWY control vaccine. Trial participants were enrolled by age into subgroups of 18-55, 56-69 and 70-plus years, and around 150, 29 and 61 TCR-sequenced participants, respectively, were included in these subgroups. Overall results and qualifications from the work: The vaccine-associated CD4 TCRs covered the entire spike protein, and the dominant responses fell in regions 160-218 and 743-854. The 56-69-year group was small, and its depth increase did not reach significance, likely because of low power. Because no day 14 peak-response samples were available, the repertoires could be characterized only after the peak T cell response. Conclusions about previously exposed vaccinees were limited because only a handful of AZD1222 recipients were SARS-CoV-2 seropositive at baseline. A significant rise in spike-specific TCR breadth and depth was observed after two AZD1222 doses relative to day 0 and relative to MenACWY recipients. Reportedly, close to half of the unique spike-specific TCRs recognized epitopes lying outside the regions that are mutated in the B.1.351 and B.1.1.7 variants. Most participants were white British and females outnumbered males, and the authors suggested that clonal diversity may have been underestimated.

The CDR3 regions of human TCRbeta chains were analyzed by immunosequencing. As for the authors' bioinformatics: Repertoire TCRs were checked for matches against a reference library of SARS-CoV-2-specific TCRs that had been generated using the MIRA antigen-specificity platform. Breadth was defined as the fraction of unique TCRs that were SARS-CoV-2-associated, and depth was defined as the fraction of total T cells that were SARS-CoV-2-associated. Using the MIRA data, each spike-specific TCR was mapped to the spike region that the TCR reacts to and placed in a CD4 or CD8 class. Log10-transformed breadth and depth values were compared by one-way ANOVA with Sidak's multiple comparisons tests. TCRdb provides this immuneACCESS table in a form limited to in-frame rearrangements. Some clones are lacking; in checked studies, under half of them reflect an unresolved V gene, and why the rest are absent is not known. V, J and clone size are taken as reported in that table, and D and trimming were inferred from the DNA itself. For this sample there are around 140,000 clones; 80% to 95% appear just once. Approximately 2% of the sample is held by the ten biggest clonotypes.

For CDR1 and CDR2, the germline V gene lists SGHVS and FNYEAQ. V has 6 bases trimmed and J has 2 bases trimmed; junction bases matching no gene number 6. From the cysteine through the phenylalanine, the CDR3 covers 15 amino acids. The kept DNA is CDR3 alone, 45 bases in frame from the first base. Sequenced material: peripheral blood, taken 28 days after the second AZD1222 dose. The rearranged segments are TRBV7-6 and TRBJ2-7, and TRBD2 aligns with 11 junction nucleotides. This sequence originates from an adult who received the AZD1222 COVID-19 vaccine. The bases are TGTGCCAGCAGTTTCAATAGCGGGGGGGCCTACGAGCAGTACTTC. Its translation is CASSFNSGGAYEQYF. The reference TRBV7-6 and TRBJ2-7 proteins fill in what lies around the CDR3, so the full variable domain reads GAGVSQSPRYKVTKRGQDVALRCDPISGHVSLYWYRQALGQGPEFLTYFNYEAQQDKSGLPNDRFSAERPEGSISTLTIQRTEQRDSAMYRCASSFNSGGAYEQYFGPGTRLTVT.